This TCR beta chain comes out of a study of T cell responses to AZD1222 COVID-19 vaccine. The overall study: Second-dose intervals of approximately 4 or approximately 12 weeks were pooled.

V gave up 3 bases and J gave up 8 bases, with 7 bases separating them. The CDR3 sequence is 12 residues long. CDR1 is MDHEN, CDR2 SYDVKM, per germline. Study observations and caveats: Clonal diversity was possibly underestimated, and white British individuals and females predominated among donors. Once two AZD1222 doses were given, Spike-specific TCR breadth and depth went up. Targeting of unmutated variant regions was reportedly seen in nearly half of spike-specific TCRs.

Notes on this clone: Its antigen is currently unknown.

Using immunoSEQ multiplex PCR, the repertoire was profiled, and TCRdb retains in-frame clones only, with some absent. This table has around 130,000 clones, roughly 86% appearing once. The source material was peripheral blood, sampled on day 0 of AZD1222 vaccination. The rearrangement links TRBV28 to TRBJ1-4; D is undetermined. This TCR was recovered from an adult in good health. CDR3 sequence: CASSLLREKLFF. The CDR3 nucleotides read TGTGCCAGCAGTTTGTTGCGGGAAAAACTGTTTTTT.